The TCR beta chain described here comes from a study of blood T cell repertoires in COVID-19. Whole-study context: The United States, Italy and Spain were the sources of the acute and convalescent COVID-19 samples. PBMCs, B-cell-depleted T cells, or T cells provided the cDNA or gDNA that made up the material.

Authors' analysis steps: From reference gene primer amplification, estimates of nucleated cell counts were derived. The method was immunoSEQ multiplex PCR; TCRdb's version includes in-frame clones alone and lacks a portion of them. D and trimming were read from the DNA, whereas the V and J calls and clone size are those reported in that table. The sample has under 200,000 clones; roughly 85% are singletons. Sample: peripheral blood. The TCR was taken from a man in his sixties with acute or convalescent COVID-19.

The DNA of the CDR3 is TGTGCCAGCAGCCCACGGGGAGGGGCGAACACCGGGGAGCTGTTTTTT. Translated: CASSPRGGANTGELFF. The chain recombines TRBV9 with TRBJ2-2; 7 bases are a match to TRBD2. Germline CDR1 and CDR2: SGDLS and YYNGEE. After removal of 4 bases from V and 0 bases from J, the junction contained 6 bases not matched to a gene. CDR3 length: 16 amino acids. The full variable domain, rest sourced from reference TRBV9 and TRBJ2-2, is DSGVTQTPKHLITATGQRVTLRCSPRSGDLSVYWYQQSLDQGLQFLIQYYNGEERAKGNILERFSAQQFPDLHSELNLSSLELGDSALYFCASSPRGGANTGELFFGEGSRLTVL.